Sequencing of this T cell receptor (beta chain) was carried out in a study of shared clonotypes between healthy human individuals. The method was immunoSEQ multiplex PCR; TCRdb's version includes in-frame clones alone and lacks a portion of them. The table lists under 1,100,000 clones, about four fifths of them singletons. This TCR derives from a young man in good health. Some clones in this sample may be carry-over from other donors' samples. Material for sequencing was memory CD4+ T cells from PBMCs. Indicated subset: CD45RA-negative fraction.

CDR3 protein: CASSVGRDSDTQYF. Here the CDR3 DNA reads TGTGCCAGCAGCGTAGGCAGGGACTCAGATACGCAGTATTTT. The rearrangement joins TRBV2 to TRBJ2-3; tentative D call: TRBD2 (6 bases). The germline V and J ends were trimmed by 6 bases and 4 bases, with 14 bases remaining between them. Germline V gene sequence: CDR1 SNHLY, CDR2 FYNNEI. The CDR3 runs to 14 residues.